This T cell receptor (beta chain) was recorded in a study of blood T cell repertoires in COVID-19. This CDR3 region has 14 residues. Germline V gene sequence: CDR1 GTSNPN, CDR2 SVGIG (reference sequence). The germline V and J ends were trimmed by 3 bases and 0 bases, with 11 bases remaining between them. Enrollees, roughly 18 to 89 years old, lived in about two dozen US areas. Produced via immunoSEQ multiplex PCR; TCRdb's table is partial and in-frame only. Found here are tens of thousands of clones, 70% to 90% of them singletons; the top ten hold 3.1%. The TCR was taken from a woman aged 45-60 years who had recovered from COVID-19. The V and J genes are TRBV30 and TRBJ1-1; tentatively, D is TRBD1 (5 bases). Sample: PBMCs or T cells enriched from blood (not recorded which). CDR3 DNA sequence: TGTGCCTGGAGGTTGAAACAGGTGAACACTGAAGCTTTCTTT. This gives the protein CAWRLKQVNTEAFF.